The clone carrying this T cell receptor (beta chain) showed up many times. Regions amplified from RNA transcripts were the TCR beta CDR3 regions. The study used the HTBI primer set for a first-round RT-PCR of the TCR CDR3. In TCRdb, the multiplex PCR reads were re-called with MiXCR into one record per CDR3 protein. Of hundreds of thousands of distinct CDR3 sequences detected, about 19% appear once; the ten largest clones hold 3% to 4.5%. CDR3 length: 14 amino acids. Per germline, CDR1 MNHEY and CDR2 SMNVEV (reference sequence). Trimming cost V 4 bases and J 5 bases, with 14 bases left between them. This entry belongs to a study of T cells in Graves' hyperthyroidism and ophthalmopathy.

This receptor was taken from a woman aged 18 to 35 with Graves' hyperthyroidism. The V and J genes are TRBV27 and TRBJ1-2; D gene ambiguous. The specimen sequenced was blood. The CDR3 reads CASSSPRTAYGYTF. Here the CDR3 DNA reads TGTGCCAGCAGTTCGCCGAGGACGGCGTATGGCTACACCTTC.